This T cell receptor (beta chain) is drawn from a study of vaccination and CD4 T cells after COVID-19. Sequenced with the Oncomine TCR Beta short-read assay was DNA taken from cultured CD4+ T cells. MiXCR, applied by TCRdb to the PCR reads, yields one record per CDR3 protein. Of 10,000 or so distinct CDR3 sequences listed, 45% to 55% are singletons. Documented treatment: roughly nine-day PBMC culture with coronavirus spike peptide pools or control peptides (ViraFEST assay). In this cohort, PCR tests turned positive between March and December 2020, predating US Alpha, Beta and Delta variants. On this clonotype: Its antigen is undetermined.

Germline V gene data show CDR1 as ENHRY and CDR2 as SYGVKD. The CDR3 sequence is 16 residues long. J was trimmed by 3 bases and V by 3 bases; bases with no gene match: 9. The genes are TRBV10-3 and TRBJ2-3, with TRBD2 matching 7 bases. This TCR was sampled from a human donor who had recovered from COVID-19. What was sequenced was CD4+ T cells from blood, cultured in vitro. CDR3 loop: CAISDVGGVITDTQYF. In DNA form, the CDR3 reads TGTGCCATCAGTGACGTGGGGGGGGTTATAACAGATACGCAGTATTTT.